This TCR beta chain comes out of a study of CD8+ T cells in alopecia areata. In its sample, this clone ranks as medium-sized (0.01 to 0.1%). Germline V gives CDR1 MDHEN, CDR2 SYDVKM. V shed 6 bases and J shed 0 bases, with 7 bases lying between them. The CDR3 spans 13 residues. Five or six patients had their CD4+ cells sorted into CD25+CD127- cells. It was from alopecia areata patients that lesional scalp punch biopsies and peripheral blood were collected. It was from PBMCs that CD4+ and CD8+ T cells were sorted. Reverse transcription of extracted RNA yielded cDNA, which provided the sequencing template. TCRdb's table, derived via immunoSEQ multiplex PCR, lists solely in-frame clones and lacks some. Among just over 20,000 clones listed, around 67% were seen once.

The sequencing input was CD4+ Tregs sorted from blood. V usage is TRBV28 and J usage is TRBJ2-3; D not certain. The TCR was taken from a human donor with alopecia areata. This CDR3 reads CASRIDSTDTQYF. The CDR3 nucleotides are TGTGCCAGCAGAATCGATAGCACAGATACGCAGTATTTT. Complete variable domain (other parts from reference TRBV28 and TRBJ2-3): DVKVTQSSRYLVKRTGEKVFLECVQDMDHENMFWYRQDPGLGLRLIYFSYDVKMKEKGDIPEGYSVSREKKERFSLILESASTNQTSMYLCASRIDSTDTQYFGPGTRLTVL.